Presented here are 25 T cell receptor beta chains from one specimen sequenced in a study of blood T cells in healthy people across ages. Primed by a sample-barcoded 5' primer and a J-beta primer mix, a second PCR proceeded for about 7 to 12 cycles. TCRdb redid the calling of the 5' RACE reads with MiXCR, one entry per CDR3 protein. The sample includes around 1,900,000 distinct CDR3 sequences, around 40% of them seen just once. Sequenced sample: blood. The receptors come from a human donor in good health.

This clonotype was detected only a few times. The chain is built from TRBV5-6 and TRBJ2-7, with no clear D. This CDR3 has 12 amino acids. Per the germline V gene, CDR1 is SGHDT and CDR2 is YYEEEE. The V gene lost 2 bases and the J gene lost 6 bases, with 9 bases spanning the gap. The CDR3 coding sequence is TGTGCCAGCAGCTTCTGGGCCCTCGAGCAGTACTTC. It translates to CASSFWALEQYF. Looking up the rest from reference TRBV5-6 and TRBJ2-7 gives the full variable domain: DAGVTQSPTHLIKTRGQQVTLRCSPKSGHDTVSWYQQALGQGPQFIFQYYEEEERQRGNFPDRFSGHQFPNYSSELNVNALLLGDSALYLCASSFWALEQYFGPGTRLTVT.

V is TRBV20-1 and J is TRBJ2-1, with D unresolved. Germline V gives CDR1 DFQATT, CDR2 SNEGSKA (reference sequence). The CDR3 has 14 residues. Between the trimmed V and J ends, which lost 1 base and 4 bases, there was a span of 11 bases. The CDR3 sequence is CSARGLSIYNEQFF. CDR3 DNA sequence: TGCAGTGCTAGAGGCCTTAGCATTTACAATGAGCAGTTCTTC.

For this clonotype: Relative to the germline gene, one junction end is altered; a read error may explain this. The rearrangement joins TRBV28 to TRBJ2-7; TRBD1 agrees at 9 bases. Germline-derived CDR1 and CDR2 are MDHEN and SYDVKM. The CDR3 contains 15 residues. For the CDR3, the DNA is TGTGCCAGTAGTTCCTCCGGGACAGGGATAAACGAGCAGTACTTC. Translating it yields CASSSSGTGINEQYF.

The J gene is TRBJ2-5, the V gene TRBV20-1; a weak D match, TRBD2 (6 bases). V was clipped by 2 bases and J by 5 bases, with 18 bases between them. The CDR3 length is 15 residues. Germline V gene data show CDR1 as DFQATT and CDR2 as SNEGSKA (reference sequence). As DNA, the CDR3 is TGCAGTGCTAGAAGGAGGGGTTTCTCGAGGGAGACCCAGTACTTC. Protein sequence: CSARRRGFSRETQYF.

The chain couples TRBV13 to TRBJ2-4; 9 nucleotides agree with TRBD1. Germline trimming cut 0 bases from V and 11 bases from J; bases unmatched to any gene: 8. Per the germline V gene, CDR1 is PRHDT and CDR2 is FYEKMQ (reference sequence). The CDR3 runs 15 residues. The CDR3 loop is CASSLGGGTGRLQYF. The CDR3 bases are TGTGCCAGCAGCTTAGGTGGCGGGACAGGGAGACTTCAGTACTTC.

This clonotype occurred a few times. J is TRBJ2-7 and V is TRBV7-9, with 10 nucleotides matching TRBD2. V dropped 5 bases and J dropped 4; count of bases not matched to a gene: 14. The germline V gene encodes CDR1 SEHNR and CDR2 FQNEAQ (reference sequence). This CDR3 is 17 amino acids long. The CDR3 bases are TGTGCCAGCAGCAAACCTAGCGGGGGTTCCAGCCCGTACGAGCAGTACTTC. Residues: CASSKPSGGSSPYEQYF.

This clonotype was counted between two and nine times. Its ends do not fully match the called genes, so a read error is possible. This chain links TRBV7-2 with TRBJ1-4; no firm D call. Germline V gene lookup returns CDR1 SGHTA and CDR2 FQGNSA. The CDR3 totals 13 residues. In DNA, the CDR3 is TGTGCCAGCAGCGTAGCGAGAGATGAAAAACTGTTTTTT. Translated: CASSVARDEKLFF. Filled out from reference TRBV7-2 and TRBJ1-4, the complete variable domain reads GAGVSQSPSNKVTEKGKDVELRCDPISGHTALYWYRQSLGQGLEFLIYFQGNSAPDKSGLPSDRFSAERTGGSVSTLTIQRTQQEDSAVYLCASSVARDEKLFFGSGTQLSVL.

This clonotype has only a few counts. The chain combines TRBV10-3 with TRBJ2-1, with D tentatively TRBD1 (6 bases). Trimming cost V 6 bases and J 10 bases, with 10 bases left between them. CDR1 and CDR2 (germline): ENHRY, SYGVKD. CDR3 length: 11 residues. The CDR3 region is CAIRGGDEQFF. In DNA, the CDR3 is TGTGCCATCAGAGGGGGTGACGAGCAGTTCTTC.

The chain is built from TRBV7-2 and TRBJ1-2; maybe TRBD1 (6 bases). The V gene lost 0 bases and the J gene lost 5 bases, with 10 bases spanning the gap. Per germline, CDR1 SGHTA and CDR2 FQGNSA. This CDR3 contains 14 residues. CDR3 amino acids: CASSLAQGSYGYTF. Here the CDR3 DNA reads TGTGCCAGCAGCTTAGCCCAGGGGAGTTATGGCTACACCTTC.

This clonotype was seen only once. One end of the junction is discordant with germline, which a read error may explain. V is TRBV6-6 and J is TRBJ2-1; 8 nucleotides line up with TRBD2. The length of the CDR3 is 16 residues. Per the germline V gene, CDR1 is MNHNY and CDR2 is SVGAGI (reference sequence). The CDR3 region has the DNA TGTACCAGCAGTCTATCCGGGACTAGGGGCTACAATGAGCAGTTCTTC. Encoded protein: CTSSLSGTRGYNEQFF.

Details on this clonotype: The junction departs from the called germline gene at one end, perhaps through a read error. The chain has TRBV4-2 and TRBJ2-1; TRBD2 matches 8 bases. Germline assignment: CDR1 LGHNA and CDR2 YNFKEQ. This CDR3 has 17 amino acids. Written as DNA, the CDR3 is TGTGCCAGCAGCCAAGGCCTGGGACTAGATGGATACAATGAGCGGTTCTTC. It codes for CASSQGLGLDGYNERFF.

Comments on this clonotype: Germline is not matched at one junction end, which may reflect a read error. The chain employs TRBV6-1 and TRBJ2-1, with a weak D call TRBD1 (7 bases). In germline, CDR1 is MNHNS, CDR2 SASEGT. There are 14 residues in the CDR3. In DNA form, the CDR3 reads TGTGCCGGCAGTGATATCGGAGGGGGCAGTGAGCAGTTCTTC. Its protein product is CAGSDIGGGSEQFF.

This chain connects TRBV7-6 to TRBJ2-3; D is undetermined. This CDR3 comprises 13 residues. Germline lookup yields CDR1 SGHVS and CDR2 FNYEAQ. V gave up 1 base and J gave up 4 bases, with 6 bases separating them. The CDR3 spells CASSLGWSDTQYF. The CDR3 nucleotides are TGTGCCAGCAGCTTAGGCTGGTCAGATACGCAGTATTTT.

This chain joins TRBV5-5 and TRBJ2-7; no clear D gene. This CDR3 has 14 amino acids. Trimming left V 0 bases short and J 2 bases short, with 9 bases between. Germline CDR1 reads SGHKS; CDR2 reads YYEKEE (reference sequence). In nucleotides, the CDR3 is TGTGCCAGCAGCTTGGGGCAGGTACCCTACGAGCAGTACTTC. It encodes CASSLGQVPYEQYF.

The CDR3 is CASTQRWLRGGRDYGYTF. The DNA for the CDR3 is TGTGCCAGCACCCAAAGGTGGCTACGCGGGGGAAGAGACTATGGCTACACCTTC. The rearrangement uses TRBV12-3 or TRBV12-4 and TRBJ1-2; maybe TRBD1 (5 bases). CDR3 length equals 18 residues. The V end was cut by 7 bases, the J end by 3 bases, with 27 bases between.

The genes are TRBV6-6 and TRBJ1-2, with 11 positions matching TRBD1. J lost 5 bases, V lost 6 bases, and 11 bases had no gene match. There are 16 residues in the CDR3. Germline loops: CDR1 MNHNY, CDR2 SVGAGI (reference sequence). The CDR3 region is CASSDGQGASGYGYTF. In nucleotides, the CDR3 is TGTGCCAGCAGCGACGGACAGGGGGCATCTGGATATGGCTACACCTTC.

V is TRBV20-1 and J is TRBJ2-3; weak D call: TRBD2 (7 bases). V was cut by 1 base and J by 7 bases, with 12 bases left in between. The germline CDR1 and CDR2 sequences are DFQATT and SNEGSKA (reference sequence). The CDR3 has 13 residues. The CDR3 reads CSARVGGRYTQYF. The CDR3 region has the DNA TGCAGTGCTAGAGTCGGGGGGCGGTATACGCAGTATTTT.

The CDR3, as DNA: TGCGCCAGCAGCCCAGTGGACCTGTTGATTTACACTGAAGCTTTCTTT. Its protein is CASSPVDLLIYTEAFF. The V and J genes are TRBV4-1 and TRBJ1-1; D call uncertain. CDR3 length: 16 amino acids. CDR1 and CDR2 from the germline V gene are MGHRA and YSYEKL. V was trimmed by 4 bases and J by 3 bases, leaving 18 bases between them.

The gene calls are TRBV20-1 and TRBJ2-5, with TRBD2 matching over 9 bases. From germline, CDR1 is DFQATT and CDR2 SNEGSKA (reference sequence). This CDR3 spans 13 amino acids. For the CDR3, the DNA is TGCAATGTGGTCCTAGCGGGGCAAGAGACCCAGTACTTC. Translation: CNVVLAGQETQYF.

The chain employs TRBV6-2 or TRBV6-3 and TRBJ2-5; tentatively, D is TRBD1 (6 bases). CDR1 is MNHEY, CDR2 SVGEGT, per germline. The CDR3 is made up of 13 amino acids. Deletions cut 6 bases from V and 4 bases from J, with 12 bases between. Here the CDR3 DNA reads TGTGCCAGCAGACGCCGGACAGCAGAGACCCAGTACTTC. This encodes CASRRRTAETQYF.

The chain joins TRBV5-1 to TRBJ2-5; TRBD1 matches 8 bases. The V gene's germline CDR1 is SGHRS and CDR2 YFSETQ. The CDR3 loop spans 19 amino acids. The J segment lost 2 bases and the V segment lost 3 bases, leaving 18 bases of the junction unmatched. The chain's CDR3 is CASSSSNSDREIPQETQYF. The CDR3 DNA reads as TGCGCCAGCAGCTCTTCAAACTCGGACAGGGAGATTCCTCAAGAGACCCAGTACTTC.

This clonotype was recorded a few times. The chain is built from TRBV28 and TRBJ2-1, with D possibly matching TRBD2 (6 bases). Germline V gene data show CDR1 as MDHEN and CDR2 as SYDVKM. The V and J ends lost 5 bases and 9 bases respectively, with 20 bases between them. CDR3 size: 15 residues. The CDR3 loop reads CASSAGTELYGEQFF. CDR3 sequence (DNA): TGTGCCAGCAGTGCGGGGACCGAGCTTTACGGTGAGCAGTTCTTC.

DNA of the CDR3: TGCAGCGTTCGTGGGGAGTTGGAAGCTTTCTTT. Translated, it gives CSVRGELEAFF. The rearrangement links TRBV29-1 to TRBJ1-1; D is uncertain. Deletions cut 5 bases from V and 8 bases from J, with 12 bases between. CDR3 size: 11 residues. Germline V gene data show CDR1 as SQVTM and CDR2 as ANQGSEA. Based on the CDR3 plus reference TRBV29-1 and TRBJ1-1, the full variable domain is SAVISQKPSRDICQRGTSLTIQCQVDSQVTMMFWYRQQPGQSLTLIATANQGSEATYESGFVIDKFPISRPNLTFSTLTVSNMSPEDSSIYLCSVRGELEAFFGQGTRLTVV.

The J gene is TRBJ2-1, the V gene TRBV12-3 or TRBV12-4; 11 bases are a match to TRBD2. The V and J ends lost 7 bases and 0 bases, in that order; junction bases with no gene match: 17. CDR3 size: 20 residues. CDR3 DNA: TGTGCCAGCATCCCAAGCCGGGCTAGCGGGGGGCCTAGCTCCTACAATGAGCAGTTCTTC. Encoded protein: CASIPSRASGGPSSYNEQFF.

As to this clonotype: Given a much more abundant clone one base away, this may be a read error. The V call is TRBV7-8, the J call TRBJ2-6, with D hard to call. V gave up 5 bases and J gave up 5 bases, with 7 bases separating them. The length of the CDR3 is 13 residues. Germline lookup yields CDR1 SGHVS and CDR2 FQNEAQ. The CDR3 sequence: CASSPLRANVLTF. CDR3 DNA sequence: TGTGCCAGCAGCCCTCTTAGGGCCAACGTCCTGACTTTC.